This T cell receptor beta chain was found in a study of shared clonotypes between healthy human individuals. Positive CCR7 selection of CD45RO-negative cells yielded the naive CD8 cells, and terminally differentiated effector memory CD45RA+ cells were excluded. Clones were sequenced by immunoSEQ multiplex PCR, and TCRdb holds only the in-frame ones, with some missing. This table has roughly 570,000 clones, 95% to 98% appearing once. The TCR was taken from a young man in good health. Sequencing was done on a sample of naive CD8+ T cells sorted from blood.

CDR3 protein: CASSEFVTERDNEQFF. CDR3 DNA: TGTGCCAGCAGTGAATTTGTAACCGAAAGGGACAATGAGCAGTTCTTC. The V gene is TRBV6-1, the J gene TRBJ2-1, with D unresolved. Germline CDR1 is MNHNS and CDR2 is SASEGT. Between the trimmed V and J ends, which lost 2 bases and 5 bases, there was a span of 16 bases. The CDR3 totals 16 residues.